This TCR beta chain was identified during a study of early T cells in non-severe SARS-CoV-2 infection. The overall study: Sequencing was performed on bulk RNA from unsorted whole blood, leaving chains unpaired. Study-level findings and limits: VDJdb matching, biased toward anti-spike CD8 responses, missed private and CD4 specificities.

Attachment of unique molecular identifiers to individual cDNA molecules was performed. TCRdb itself ran the 5' RACE reads through MiXCR, one entry per CDR3 protein. The profile shows 53,000 or so distinct CDR3 sequences, around a tenth of them singletons. Germline V gene data show CDR1 as SGDLS and CDR2 as YYNGEE. Trimming stripped 0 bases from V and 3 bases from J, with 6 bases between. The CDR3 has 13 residues. This clonotype came up a few times. Antigen specificity is unknown. The receptor's source is an adult who was a healthcare worker with PCR-confirmed SARS-CoV-2 infection or an uninfected control (not recorded which). The chain has TRBV9 and TRBJ2-5; no definite D call. The sample consisted of whole blood. The CDR3 here is CASSVGAKETQYF. The CDR3 DNA sequence: TGTGCCAGCAGCGTAGGAGCGAAAGAGACCCAGTACTTC.